These T cell receptor beta chains were read from a single sample in a study of blood T cells in healthy people across ages. TCRdb used MiXCR to reprocess the 5' RACE reads, holding one entry per CDR3 protein. The sample shows about 1 million distinct CDR3 sequences, 40% to 55% of them seen only once. The sample consisted of blood. All receptors derive from a woman in her sixties in good health. Each CDR3 is given with its conserved first and last residue. D genes are given only for firm matches. Some rows have no size entry. The others give once, few or many, or a class for an expanded clone.

CDR3aa: CAITPLAGGPRNEQFF
CDR3nt: TGTGCCATCACCCCACTAGCGGGAGGGCCTCGTAATGAGCAGTTCTTC
d_gene: TRBD2
abundance: NA
v_gene: TRBV10-3
j_gene: TRBJ2-1

CDR3aa: CASSVKRETQYF
CDR3nt: TGTGCCAGCAGTGTTAAGAGAGAGACCCAGTACTTC
d_gene: NA
abundance: once
v_gene: TRBV2
j_gene: TRBJ2-5

CDR3aa: CASSADRKTDTQYF
CDR3nt: TGTGCCAGCAGCGCTGACAGGAAGACAGATACGCAGTATTTT
d_gene: NA
abundance: NA
v_gene: TRBV9
j_gene: TRBJ2-3

CDR3aa: CATSRDGGAYNEQFF
CDR3nt: TGTGCCACCAGCAGAGACGGCGGGGCCTACAATGAGCAGTTCTTC
d_gene: NA
abundance: NA
v_gene: TRBV15
j_gene: TRBJ2-1

CDR3aa: CASSPEAGGIYEQYF
CDR3nt: TGTGCCAGCAGCCCTGAAGCAGGGGGAATTTACGAGCAGTACTTC
d_gene: TRBD1
abundance: NA
v_gene: TRBV3-1
j_gene: TRBJ2-7

CDR3aa: CASSYNSGRTDTQYF
CDR3nt: TGCGCCAGCAGCTACAATAGCGGGAGAACAGATACGCAGTATTTT
d_gene: TRBD2
abundance: NA
v_gene: TRBV5-1
j_gene: TRBJ2-3

CDR3aa: CASSLGGGPYNEQFF
CDR3nt: TGTGCCAGCAGCTTAGGCGGGGGCCCCTACAATGAGCAGTTCTTC
d_gene: NA
abundance: many
v_gene: TRBV7-9
j_gene: TRBJ2-1

CDR3aa: CASSPRLVYDEQFF
CDR3nt: TGTGCCAGCAGTCCTAGACTAGTTTACGATGAGCAGTTCTTC
d_gene: NA
abundance: NA
v_gene: TRBV9
j_gene: TRBJ2-1

CDR3aa: CAISDPSMASGSDEQYF
CDR3nt: TGTGCCATCAGTGATCCTAGTATGGCTAGCGGCTCCGACGAGCAGTACTTC
d_gene: TRBD2
abundance: NA
v_gene: TRBV10-3
j_gene: TRBJ2-7

CDR3aa: CSARPGQGQQYF
CDR3nt: TGCAGCGCTAGGCCGGGACAGGGCCAACAGTACTTC
d_gene: TRBD1
abundance: few
v_gene: TRBV29-1
j_gene: TRBJ2-4

CDR3aa: CSASLPGNIFGNEQFF
CDR3nt: TGCAGTGCTAGTCTGCCCGGGAACATCTTCGGGAATGAGCAGTTCTTC
d_gene: NA
abundance: NA
v_gene: TRBV20-1
j_gene: TRBJ2-1

CDR3aa: CASSQRDRQSYEQYF
CDR3nt: TGCGCCAGCAGCCAACGTGACAGGCAATCCTACGAGCAGTACTTC
d_gene: NA
abundance: NA
v_gene: TRBV4-1
j_gene: TRBJ2-7

CDR3aa: CASRRTGGELEAFF
CDR3nt: TGTGCCAGCCGACGAACAGGGGGCGAGTTAGAAGCTTTCTTT
d_gene: TRBD1
abundance: few
v_gene: TRBV11-1
j_gene: TRBJ1-1

CDR3aa: CASSREGHEQYF
CDR3nt: TGTGCCAGCAGCCGAGAGGGCCACGAGCAGTACTTC
d_gene: NA
abundance: NA
v_gene: TRBV11-2
j_gene: TRBJ2-7

CDR3aa: CVSSEIYEQYF
CDR3nt: TGTGTCAGCAGCGAGATCTACGAGCAGTACTTC
d_gene: NA
abundance: NA
v_gene: TRBV7-9
j_gene: TRBJ2-7

CDR3aa: CASSVVPGGTHGELFF
CDR3nt: TGTGCCAGCAGCGTAGTCCCTGGCGGGACTCACGGGGAGCTGTTTTTT
d_gene: NA
abundance: NA
v_gene: TRBV9
j_gene: TRBJ2-2

CDR3aa: CASSQDIDSGNEETQYF
CDR3nt: TGCGCCAGCAGCCAAGATATAGATAGCGGGAACGAAGAGACCCAGTACTTC
d_gene: TRBD2
abundance: NA
v_gene: TRBV4-1
j_gene: TRBJ2-5

CDR3aa: CSASKESEQFF
CDR3nt: TGCAGTGCTAGTAAGGAGAGTGAGCAGTTCTTC
d_gene: NA
abundance: NA
v_gene: TRBV20-1
j_gene: TRBJ2-1

CDR3aa: CVSSELDRGGNTDTQYF
CDR3nt: TGTGTCAGCAGTGAACTGGACAGGGGTGGTAACACAGATACGCAGTATTTT
d_gene: TRBD1
abundance: NA
v_gene: TRBV6-1
j_gene: TRBJ2-3

CDR3aa: CASSRTAYNEQFF
CDR3nt: TGTGCCAGCAGTAGGACCGCCTACAATGAGCAGTTCTTC
d_gene: NA
abundance: NA
v_gene: TRBV7-3
j_gene: TRBJ2-1

CDR3aa: CASSVVIEGEQYF
CDR3nt: TGTGCCAGCAGCGTAGTCATAGAGGGCGAGCAGTACTTC
d_gene: NA
abundance: NA
v_gene: TRBV7-8
j_gene: TRBJ2-7

CDR3aa: CASSALRDPLHF
CDR3nt: TGTGCCAGCAGTGCCCTACGGGATCCCCTCCACTTT
d_gene: NA
abundance: few
v_gene: TRBV6-4
j_gene: TRBJ1-6

CDR3aa: CSVSPGFQRLNEQYF
CDR3nt: TGCAGCGTGTCCCCCGGATTCCAGCGGCTTAATGAGCAGTACTTC
d_gene: NA
abundance: NA
v_gene: TRBV29-1
j_gene: TRBJ2-5

CDR3aa: CANSPTGLAGDEQYF
CDR3nt: TGTGCCAACAGCCCCACGGGACTAGCGGGAGACGAGCAGTACTTC
d_gene: TRBD2
abundance: NA
v_gene: TRBV4-2
j_gene: TRBJ2-7

CDR3aa: CASSLRGALDGYTF
CDR3nt: TGTGCCAGCAGCTTAAGGGGGGCGCTTGATGGCTACACCTTC
d_gene: NA
abundance: NA
v_gene: TRBV7-2
j_gene: TRBJ1-2

CDR3aa: CSAELAGGTDTQYF
CDR3nt: TGCAGCGCGGAGCTAGCGGGAGGCACAGATACGCAGTATTTT
d_gene: TRBD2
abundance: few
v_gene: TRBV29-1
j_gene: TRBJ2-3

CDR3aa: CAAQKREVAYEQYF
CDR3nt: TGTGCCGCGCAAAAGCGGGAGGTGGCCTACGAGCAGTACTTC
d_gene: TRBD2
abundance: NA
v_gene: TRBV10-3
j_gene: TRBJ2-7

CDR3aa: CSARDQRLPQETQYF
CDR3nt: TGCAGTGCTAGAGATCAGAGGCTCCCCCAAGAGACCCAGTACTTC
d_gene: NA
abundance: NA
v_gene: TRBV20-1
j_gene: TRBJ2-5

CDR3aa: CASSVGQSSNQPQHF
CDR3nt: TGTGCCAGCAGCGTAGGCCAGTCAAGCAATCAGCCCCAGCATTTT
d_gene: NA
abundance: NA
v_gene: TRBV9
j_gene: TRBJ1-5

CDR3aa: CATRGTSGSHNEQFF
CDR3nt: TGTGCCACCCGGGGGACTAGCGGGAGCCACAATGAGCAGTTCTTC
d_gene: TRBD2
abundance: NA
v_gene: TRBV15
j_gene: TRBJ2-1

CDR3aa: CSAPPQGAVETQYF
CDR3nt: TGCAGTGCCCCCCCACAGGGGGCTGTAGAGACCCAGTACTTC
d_gene: TRBD1
abundance: NA
v_gene: TRBV20-1
j_gene: TRBJ2-5

CDR3aa: CATSDLGTLDTQYF
CDR3nt: TGTGCCACCAGTGACCTAGGGACTCTCGATACGCAGTATTTT
d_gene: NA
abundance: NA
v_gene: TRBV24-1
j_gene: TRBJ2-3

CDR3aa: CASDGSRKFF
CDR3nt: TGTGCCAGCGATGGGAGTAGGAAGTTCTTC
d_gene: NA
abundance: NA
v_gene: TRBV2
j_gene: TRBJ2-1

CDR3aa: CASRNADAAFEFF
CDR3nt: TGTGCCAGCAGGAACGCTGATGCGGCCTTTGAGTTCTTC
d_gene: NA
abundance: NA
v_gene: TRBV28
j_gene: TRBJ2-1

CDR3aa: CASSGGAGDNNEQYF
CDR3nt: TGCGCCAGCAGCGGGGGGGCAGGCGATAACAATGAGCAATACTTC
d_gene: NA
abundance: NA
v_gene: TRBV5-1
j_gene: TRBJ2-5